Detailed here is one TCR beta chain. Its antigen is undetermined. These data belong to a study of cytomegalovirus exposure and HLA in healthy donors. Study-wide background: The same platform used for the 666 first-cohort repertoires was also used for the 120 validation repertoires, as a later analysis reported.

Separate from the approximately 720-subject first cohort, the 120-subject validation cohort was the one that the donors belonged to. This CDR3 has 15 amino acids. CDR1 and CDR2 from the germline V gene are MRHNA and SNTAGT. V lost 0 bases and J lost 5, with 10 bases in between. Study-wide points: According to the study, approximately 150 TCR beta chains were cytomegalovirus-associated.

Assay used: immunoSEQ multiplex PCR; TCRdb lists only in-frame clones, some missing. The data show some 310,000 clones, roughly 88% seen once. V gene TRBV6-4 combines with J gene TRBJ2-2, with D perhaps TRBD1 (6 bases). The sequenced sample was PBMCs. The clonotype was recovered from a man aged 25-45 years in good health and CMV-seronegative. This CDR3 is CASSDSIGGTGELFF. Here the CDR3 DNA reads TGTGCCAGCAGTGACTCAATAGGGGGAACCGGGGAGCTGTTTTTT.